This TCR beta chain comes out of a study of shared clonotypes between healthy human individuals. Genomic DNA, for the unsorted samples, came from 75 million to 95 million PBMCs. V was pared by 7 bases and J by 0 bases, with 3 bases between. CDR1 is MDHEN and CDR2 is SYDVKM in the germline V gene. The CDR3 runs to 11 residues. Findings and caveats of the study: Sequencing depth was expected to affect clonotype sharing among donors.

A remark on this clone: Its antigen is not identified. One base separates it from a far larger clone, so it is likely a read error. Given the absence of the conserved phenylalanine or tryptophan at the CDR3 end, a read error is likely.

Several immunoSEQ plates held equal portions of the genomic DNA taken from each subset. The quantity of DNA used in unsorted PBMC replicate PCRs was 300 ng, corresponding to 25,000 to 30,000 T cell genomes. Sequencing used immunoSEQ multiplex PCR; TCRdb keeps in-frame clones, though not all of them. Among about 500,000 clones listed, roughly four fifths were seen once. The V and J genes are TRBV28 and TRBJ1-1, with no clear D. This receptor was obtained from a woman aged 40 to 50 in good health. Some clones in this sample may be carry-over from other donors' samples. Sequenced material: PBMCs. CDR3 nucleotide sequence: TGTGCCAGCAAGATGAACACTGAAGCTTTCCTT. Its protein product is CASKMNTEAFL.